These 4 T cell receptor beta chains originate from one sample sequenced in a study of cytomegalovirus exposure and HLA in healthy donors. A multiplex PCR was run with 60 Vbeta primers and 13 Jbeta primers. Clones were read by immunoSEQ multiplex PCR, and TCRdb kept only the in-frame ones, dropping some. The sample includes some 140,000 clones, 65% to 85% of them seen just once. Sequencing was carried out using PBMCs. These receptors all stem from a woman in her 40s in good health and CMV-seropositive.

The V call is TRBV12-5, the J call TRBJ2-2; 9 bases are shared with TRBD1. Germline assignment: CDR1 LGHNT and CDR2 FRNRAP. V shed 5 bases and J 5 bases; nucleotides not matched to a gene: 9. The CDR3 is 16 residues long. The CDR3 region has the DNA TGTGCTAGTGGTCAAACGACAGGGGGTACGACCGGGGAGCTGTTTTTT. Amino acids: CASGQTTGGTTGELFF.

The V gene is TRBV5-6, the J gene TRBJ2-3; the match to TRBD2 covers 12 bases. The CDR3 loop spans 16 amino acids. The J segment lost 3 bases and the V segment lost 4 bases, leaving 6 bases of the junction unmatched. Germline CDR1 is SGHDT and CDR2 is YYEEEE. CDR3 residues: CASSRRLAGVTDTQYF. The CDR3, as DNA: TGTGCCAGCAGCCGTAGACTAGCGGGAGTAACAGATACGCAGTATTTT.

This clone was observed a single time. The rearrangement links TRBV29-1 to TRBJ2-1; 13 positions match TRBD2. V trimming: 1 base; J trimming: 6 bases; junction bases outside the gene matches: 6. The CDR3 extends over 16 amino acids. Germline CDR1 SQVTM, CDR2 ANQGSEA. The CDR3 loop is CSVEGGLAGDLNEQFF. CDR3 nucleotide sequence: TGCAGCGTTGAAGGAGGACTAGCGGGAGACCTCAATGAGCAGTTCTTC.

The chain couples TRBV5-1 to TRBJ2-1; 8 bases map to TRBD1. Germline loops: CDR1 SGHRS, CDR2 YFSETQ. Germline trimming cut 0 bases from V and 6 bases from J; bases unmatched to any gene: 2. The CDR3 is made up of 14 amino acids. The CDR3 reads CASSLGDRFNEQFF. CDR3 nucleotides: TGCGCCAGCAGCTTGGGGGACAGGTTCAATGAGCAGTTCTTC. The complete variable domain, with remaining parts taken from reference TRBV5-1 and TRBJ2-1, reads KAGVTQTPRYLIKTRGQQVTLSCSPISGHRSVSWYQQTPGQGLQFLFEYFSETQRNKGNFPGRFSGRQFSNSRSEMNVSTLELGDSALYLCASSLGDRFNEQFFGPGTRLTVL.